The clone carrying this T cell receptor beta chain came up many times. Its antigen is not known. These data are taken from a study of read filtering for tumor transcriptome and immune sequencing. Study findings and constraints: Sorted CD138-negative bone marrow cells were not purified T cells.

From 400 to 450 ng of RNA, a library with molecular barcoded alpha/delta and beta/gamma adaptors was made. TCRdb reprocessed the reads via MiXCR and lists one record per CDR3 protein. The sample has about 130,000 distinct CDR3 sequences, 10% to 15% seen once; the top ten hold 11%. The ends lost 4 bases at V and 6 bases at J; junction bases unmatched: 7. Germline V gives CDR1 SEHNR, CDR2 FQNEAQ (reference sequence). The CDR3 is 15 residues long. This receptor was taken from a donor at least 40 years old with multiple myeloma. The chain is built from TRBV7-9 and TRBJ1-1; 11 nucleotides match TRBD1. The sample was a population of CD138-negative cells sorted from bone marrow. CDR3 coding DNA: TGTGCCAGCAGCTCCCAGGGACAGGGGGTCGCTGAAGCTTTCTTT. Protein: CASSSQGQGVAEAFF.